This is a list of T cell receptor beta chains from one sample in a study of cytomegalovirus exposure and HLA in healthy donors. Measured with immunoSEQ multiplex PCR; TCRdb has only the in-frame clones, and not every one. The table includes around 150,000 clones, 50% to 75% detected once. Material: PBMCs. The receptors come from a woman aged 25 to 39 in good health and CMV-seropositive. The CDR3 runs from the conserved cysteine through the conserved F or W. The D gene is left open where the match is weak. The listing skips clone size in some rows; elsewhere it reads once, few, many or a size class.

J gene: TRBJ1-5; V gene: TRBV28; clone size: -; D gene: TRBD1; CDR3 protein: CASSSQGYPQHF; CDR3 DNA: TGTGCCAGCAGTTCACAGGGGTACCCCCAGCATTTT
J gene: TRBJ2-1; V gene: TRBV4-1; clone size: -; D gene: TRBD2; CDR3 protein: CASSLLLAADNEQFF; CDR3 DNA: TGCGCCAGCAGCCTCCTCCTAGCGGCGGACAATGAGCAGTTCTTC
J gene: TRBJ2-1; V gene: TRBV18; clone size: -; D gene: TRBD1; CDR3 protein: CASSPSTGSSYNEQFF; CDR3 DNA: TGTGCCAGCTCACCGTCGACAGGGTCCTCCTACAATGAGCAGTTCTTC
J gene: TRBJ1-4; V gene: TRBV15; clone size: -; D gene: -; CDR3 protein: CATSRDPTLRGEKLFF; CDR3 DNA: TGTGCCACCAGCAGAGACCCGACGTTACGGGGAGAAAAACTGTTTTTT
J gene: TRBJ1-2; V gene: TRBV7-6; clone size: -; D gene: TRBD1; CDR3 protein: CASSPGRTGGGDGYTF; CDR3 DNA: TGTGCCAGCAGCCCTGGGAGGACAGGGGGCGGAGATGGCTACACCTTC
J gene: TRBJ1-3; V gene: TRBV6-6; clone size: -; D gene: -; CDR3 protein: CASSADSLSGNTIYF; CDR3 DNA: TGTGCCAGCAGTGCAGACAGTCTCTCTGGAAACACCATATATTTT
J gene: TRBJ2-7; V gene: TRBV5-1; clone size: few; D gene: TRBD1; CDR3 protein: CASSLGRPWGQGALEQYF; CDR3 DNA: TGCGCCAGCAGCTTGGGTCGGCCGTGGGGACAGGGGGCCCTCGAGCAGTACTTC
J gene: TRBJ2-7; V gene: TRBV14; clone size: -; D gene: TRBD2; CDR3 protein: CASSRGTSRPYEQYF; CDR3 DNA: TGTGCCAGCAGCCGCGGGACTAGCAGACCCTACGAGCAGTACTTC
J gene: TRBJ1-2; V gene: TRBV5-1; clone size: -; D gene: TRBD1; CDR3 protein: CASSRTGIDDYGYTF; CDR3 DNA: TGCGCCAGCAGTAGGACAGGGATTGACGACTATGGCTACACCTTC
J gene: TRBJ2-5; V gene: TRBV5-1; clone size: -; D gene: TRBD1; CDR3 protein: CASSWTGGAGETQYF; CDR3 DNA: TGCGCCAGCAGCTGGACAGGGGGCGCGGGGGAGACCCAGTACTTC
J gene: TRBJ1-2; V gene: TRBV13; clone size: -; D gene: -; CDR3 protein: CASSLWAGALYGYTF; CDR3 DNA: TGTGCCAGCAGCTTGTGGGCAGGGGCCCTCTATGGCTACACCTTC
J gene: TRBJ1-1; V gene: TRBV6-5; clone size: -; D gene: -; CDR3 protein: CASRPDSYTEAFF; CDR3 DNA: TGTGCCAGCAGACCGGACAGTTACACTGAAGCTTTCTTT
J gene: TRBJ2-3; V gene: TRBV28; clone size: -; D gene: -; CDR3 protein: CASSFTTLKVTDTQYF; CDR3 DNA: TGTGCCAGCAGTTTCACTACACTAAAGGTAACAGATACGCAGTATTTT
J gene: TRBJ2-7; V gene: TRBV6-1; clone size: -; D gene: TRBD1; CDR3 protein: CASGPTGGLYEQYF; CDR3 DNA: TGTGCCAGCGGACCAACAGGGGGCCTCTACGAGCAGTACTTC
J gene: TRBJ2-5; V gene: TRBV5-1; clone size: -; D gene: -; CDR3 protein: CASSLDVAQETQYF; CDR3 DNA: TGCGCCAGCAGCTTAGACGTAGCCCAAGAGACCCAGTACTTC
J gene: TRBJ2-7; V gene: TRBV7-6; clone size: -; D gene: -; CDR3 protein: CASSTSSYEQYF; CDR3 DNA: TGTGCCAGCAGCACGAGCTCCTACGAGCAGTACTTC
J gene: TRBJ1-5; V gene: TRBV28; clone size: -; D gene: -; CDR3 protein: CASSFPRLGRQPQHF; CDR3 DNA: TGTGCCAGCAGTTTTCCCCGGTTGGGGCGCCAGCCCCAGCATTTT
J gene: TRBJ2-7; V gene: TRBV6-1; clone size: few; D gene: -; CDR3 protein: CASSEREQYF; CDR3 DNA: TGTGCCAGCAGTGAGAGGGAGCAGTACTTC
J gene: TRBJ1-2; V gene: TRBV6-6; clone size: once; D gene: -; CDR3 protein: CASSYGGNYGYTF; CDR3 DNA: TGTGCCAGCAGTTATGGGGGGAACTATGGCTACACCTTC
J gene: TRBJ2-7; V gene: TRBV6-1; clone size: -; D gene: TRBD1; CDR3 protein: CASFRQGSSYEQYF; CDR3 DNA: TGTGCCAGTTTCCGACAGGGGAGCTCCTACGAGCAGTACTTC
J gene: TRBJ2-7; V gene: TRBV4-1; clone size: few; D gene: TRBD1; CDR3 protein: CASSQGGGQVSYEQYF; CDR3 DNA: TGCGCCAGCAGCCAAGGAGGGGGCCAAGTGTCCTACGAGCAGTACTTC
J gene: TRBJ2-7; V gene: TRBV6-1; clone size: few; D gene: -; CDR3 protein: CASSAHPVQALSYEQYF; CDR3 DNA: TGTGCCAGCAGTGCCCACCCCGTTCAGGCGTTATCCTACGAGCAGTACTTC
J gene: TRBJ2-7; V gene: TRBV28; clone size: -; D gene: -; CDR3 protein: CASSLGGSPSYEQYF; CDR3 DNA: TGTGCCAGCAGTTTAGGGGGGAGCCCTTCCTACGAGCAGTACTTC
J gene: TRBJ1-1; V gene: TRBV9; clone size: -; D gene: TRBD1; CDR3 protein: CASSVGGQDFFRPLEAFF; CDR3 DNA: TGTGCCAGCAGCGTGGGGGGACAGGATTTTTTCCGTCCTCTTGAAGCTTTCTTT
J gene: TRBJ2-7; V gene: TRBV15; clone size: -; D gene: TRBD2; CDR3 protein: CATSGTSGIPYEQYF; CDR3 DNA: TGTGCCACCAGCGGAACTAGCGGGATCCCCTACGAGCAGTACTTC
J gene: TRBJ1-1; V gene: TRBV5-5; clone size: -; D gene: TRBD1; CDR3 protein: CASSLYEFGQGAAEAFF; CDR3 DNA: TGTGCCAGCAGCTTATATGAGTTCGGACAGGGGGCAGCTGAAGCTTTCTTT
J gene: TRBJ2-5; V gene: TRBV30; clone size: once; D gene: TRBD2; CDR3 protein: CAWSVLLAGGRETQYF; CDR3 DNA: TGTGCCTGGAGTGTCCTACTAGCGGGGGGGAGAGAGACCCAGTACTTC
J gene: TRBJ1-2; V gene: TRBV28; clone size: -; D gene: -; CDR3 protein: CASSLGSVAGGYTF; CDR3 DNA: TGTGCCAGCAGTTTGGGTAGTGTGGCGGGTGGCTACACCTTC
J gene: TRBJ1-1; V gene: TRBV11-1; clone size: -; D gene: TRBD1; CDR3 protein: CASSFGRGGARAFF; CDR3 DNA: TGTGCCAGCAGCTTCGGGCGAGGGGGCGCAAGGGCTTTCTTT
J gene: TRBJ2-5; V gene: TRBV11-2; clone size: -; D gene: -; CDR3 protein: CASSPWPRGQETQYF; CDR3 DNA: TGTGCCAGCAGCCCCTGGCCCCGGGGGCAAGAGACCCAGTACTTC
J gene: TRBJ1-2; V gene: TRBV13; clone size: few; D gene: -; CDR3 protein: CASSREGGDGYTF; CDR3 DNA: TGTGCCAGCAGCCGGGAGGGAGGGGATGGCTACACCTTC
J gene: TRBJ1-1; V gene: TRBV19; clone size: -; D gene: -; CDR3 protein: CASSFRGSNTEAFF; CDR3 DNA: TGTGCCAGTAGTTTCCGGGGGTCGAACACTGAAGCTTTCTTT
J gene: TRBJ2-3; V gene: TRBV30; clone size: -; D gene: TRBD2; CDR3 protein: CAWRGTSGRSDTQYF; CDR3 DNA: TGTGCCTGGAGAGGGACTAGCGGGAGGTCAGATACGCAGTATTTT
J gene: TRBJ2-5; V gene: TRBV4-1; clone size: -; D gene: TRBD1; CDR3 protein: CASADRALETQYF; CDR3 DNA: TGCGCCAGCGCCGACAGGGCTTTGGAGACCCAGTACTTC
J gene: TRBJ2-2; V gene: TRBV6-1; clone size: once; D gene: -; CDR3 protein: CASSEEGQYIPGELFF; CDR3 DNA: TGTGCCAGCAGTGAGGAGGGCCAGTATATACCGGGGGAGCTGTTTTTT
J gene: TRBJ1-1; V gene: TRBV5-1; clone size: -; D gene: -; CDR3 protein: CASSFPGNTEAFF; CDR3 DNA: TGCGCCAGCAGCTTCCCGGGGAACACTGAAGCTTTCTTT
J gene: TRBJ2-7; V gene: TRBV7-2; clone size: -; D gene: -; CDR3 protein: CASSLTRDNRPEYF; CDR3 DNA: TGTGCCAGCAGCTTGACCCGGGACAATCGACCGGAGTACTTC
J gene: TRBJ2-7; V gene: TRBV6-5; clone size: -; D gene: TRBD1; CDR3 protein: CASSSGTGGSGQYF; CDR3 DNA: TGTGCCAGCAGTTCCGGGACAGGGGGTTCGGGGCAGTACTTC
J gene: TRBJ1-5; V gene: TRBV10-3; clone size: -; D gene: TRBD1; CDR3 protein: CATAGGEQFPQHF; CDR3 DNA: TGTGCCACGGCAGGGGGAGAGCAGTTTCCCCAGCATTTT
J gene: TRBJ2-7; V gene: TRBV15; clone size: few; D gene: TRBD1; CDR3 protein: CATSSLGQGLTSYEQYF; CDR3 DNA: TGTGCCACCAGCAGCTTGGGACAGGGCCTTACCTCCTACGAGCAGTACTTC
J gene: TRBJ2-7; V gene: TRBV5-5; clone size: -; D gene: -; CDR3 protein: CASSFYSQSYEQYF; CDR3 DNA: TGTGCCAGCAGCTTTTACAGCCAGTCCTACGAGCAGTACTTC
J gene: TRBJ1-5; V gene: TRBV30; clone size: -; D gene: TRBD1; CDR3 protein: CAWSVQGDYQPQHF; CDR3 DNA: TGTGCCTGGAGTGTACAGGGGGATTATCAGCCCCAGCATTTT